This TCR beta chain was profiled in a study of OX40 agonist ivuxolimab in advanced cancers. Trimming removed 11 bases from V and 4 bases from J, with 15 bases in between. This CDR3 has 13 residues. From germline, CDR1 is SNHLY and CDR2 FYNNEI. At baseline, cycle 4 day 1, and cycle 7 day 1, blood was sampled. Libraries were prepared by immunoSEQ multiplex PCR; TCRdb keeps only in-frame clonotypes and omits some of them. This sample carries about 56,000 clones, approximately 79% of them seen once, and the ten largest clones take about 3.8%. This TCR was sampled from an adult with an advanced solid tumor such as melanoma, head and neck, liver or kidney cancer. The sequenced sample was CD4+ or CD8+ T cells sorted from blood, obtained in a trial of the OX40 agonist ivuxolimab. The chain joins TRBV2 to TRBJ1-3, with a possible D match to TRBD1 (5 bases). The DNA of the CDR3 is TGTGCCGGTTCCGCAGGGCTCGGAAACACCATATATTTT. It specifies CAGSAGLGNTIYF.